This T cell receptor beta chain originates from a study of cytomegalovirus exposure and HLA in healthy donors. Sequencing used immunoSEQ multiplex PCR; TCRdb keeps in-frame clones, though not all of them. The sample gives under 250,000 clones, approximately 87% of which show up once; 2% to 3% is in the top ten. The CDR3 runs to 15 residues. The germline V gene encodes CDR1 KGHSH and CDR2 LQKENI. Germline trimming cut 3 bases from V and 7 bases from J; bases unmatched to any gene: 7. The V and J genes are TRBV18 and TRBJ1-5, with 9 bases identical to TRBD1. Sequencing used PBMCs. This TCR derives from a man between 18 and 29 years old in good health and CMV-seronegative. The CDR3 protein is CASSPAPGTGQPQHF. The CDR3 DNA follows: TGTGCCAGCTCACCTGCTCCCGGGACAGGGCAGCCCCAGCATTTT. Using reference TRBV18 and TRBJ1-5 for the parts outside the CDR3, the full variable domain is NAGVMQNPRHLVRRRGQEARLRCSPMKGHSHVYWYRQLPEEGLKFMVYLQKENIIDESGMPKERFSAEFPKEGPSILRIQQVVRGDSAAYFCASSPAPGTGQPQHFGDGTRLSIL.